This T cell receptor beta chain was profiled in a study of T cell therapy after organ transplantation. General study findings and limits: Post-therapy CD8 clonality change correlated inversely with pretherapy clonality. Reconstitution after therapy seemingly combined transferred and product-undetected endogenous clonotypes.

Points on this clone: What it binds is unknown.

Clones were sequenced by immunoSEQ multiplex PCR, and TCRdb holds only the in-frame ones, with some missing. Of about 6,000 clones in the sample, approximately 74% are singletons; the top ten hold 25% to 30%. This CDR3 comprises 12 residues. Trimming removed 6 bases at V and 1 base at J, with 7 bases between. Time point here: 4-8 weeks after completion of therapy. These transplant recipients had drug-resistant or recurrent cytomegalovirus infection. This chain uses TRBV6-7 with TRBJ2-7; D gene ambiguous. TRBV6-7 belongs to the ORF category, with a function that is uncertain. The TCR was taken from a human patient who had received a solid organ transplant and had CMV disease. The graft donor may account for some of the T cells. Sequenced here: CD8+ T cells from blood, sampled after autologous CMV-specific T cell therapy. In DNA form, the CDR3 reads TGTGCCAGCAGATCAGAGTCCTACGAGCAGTACTTC. Translated, it gives CASRSESYEQYF.